What follows is one T cell receptor beta chain and its context. It has no known antigen specificity. Per-base quality was not reported, and no clone a single base away is much larger than it. The data are from a study of cytomegalovirus exposure and HLA in healthy donors (dated by TCRdb to about 2017). Context from the whole study: According to a later analysis, the 110 or so validation repertoires were produced on the same platform as the roughly 600 repertoires of the first cohort. The study aimed to test whether signatures of past pathogen exposure could be identified by cataloging public T cell receptors. A separate validation cohort of 100 to 150 different subjects was used in addition to the approximately 610-subject first cohort. To predict cytomegalovirus infection status, the study combined high-throughput TCR immunosequencing, statistical association of individual TCRs with disease status, and machine learning.

What the authors observed across the whole study: In vitro tests confirmed that a few of the cytomegalovirus-associated TCR beta chains recognize cytomegalovirus antigens. Subsequent analysis determined that TCRs grouped into clusters in the first cohort also showed a tendency toward co-occurrence across the 130 or so validation repertoires, and 94% of cluster scores exceeded 0. In the study, some 160 TCR beta chains were listed as associated with cytomegalovirus. The authors suggested that the approach could potentially be generalized to other disease states and immunological phenotypes. Across donors, most TCR sequences were observed very rarely, whereas some public TCRs were present in many individuals. In both the original and validation cohorts, the classifier was reported to diagnose cytomegalovirus status with high specificity and sensitivity. A later analysis had no HLA typing for the validation cohort, so co-occurrence there was scored across all 120 or so repertoires.

The donors were included in the validation cohort of approximately 120 subjects, a group kept apart from the roughly 700-subject first cohort. Library preparation was by the immunoSEQ multiplex PCR assay. Processing in the source paper ran as follows. To diagnose cytomegalovirus status from the catalog of TCR beta chain sequences, a statistical classification framework was built. TCRdb provides this immuneACCESS table in a form limited to in-frame rearrangements. Some clones are lacking; in checked studies, under half of them reflect an unresolved V gene, and why the rest are absent is not known. The V and J calls and the clone size are those of that table, but D and trimming were determined from the DNA. Across this sample there are some 110,000 clones, with more than 85% seen only once. The ten largest account for 4.4% of the sample. The CDR3 has 16 amino acids, counting the end cysteine and phenylalanine. CDR3 DNA is the only sequence kept; it has 48 bases, read in frame from the first base. The germline V gene encodes CDR1 LGHNA and CDR2 YNFKEQ. Trimming at the junction amounts to 0 bases on V and 2 bases on J, and the germline ends lie 14 bases apart.

Sequencing was done on a sample of PBMCs. The sequence was collected from a man younger than 35 in good health and CMV-seropositive. The sequence links TRBV4-2 to TRBJ2-7, and TRBD2 may be the D gene, going by 7 matching bases. The DNA sequence is as follows: TGTGCCAGCAGCCAAGACCTTGGCGGGGGCCCCTACGAGCAGTACTTC. Translation gives CASSQDLGGGPYEQYF.